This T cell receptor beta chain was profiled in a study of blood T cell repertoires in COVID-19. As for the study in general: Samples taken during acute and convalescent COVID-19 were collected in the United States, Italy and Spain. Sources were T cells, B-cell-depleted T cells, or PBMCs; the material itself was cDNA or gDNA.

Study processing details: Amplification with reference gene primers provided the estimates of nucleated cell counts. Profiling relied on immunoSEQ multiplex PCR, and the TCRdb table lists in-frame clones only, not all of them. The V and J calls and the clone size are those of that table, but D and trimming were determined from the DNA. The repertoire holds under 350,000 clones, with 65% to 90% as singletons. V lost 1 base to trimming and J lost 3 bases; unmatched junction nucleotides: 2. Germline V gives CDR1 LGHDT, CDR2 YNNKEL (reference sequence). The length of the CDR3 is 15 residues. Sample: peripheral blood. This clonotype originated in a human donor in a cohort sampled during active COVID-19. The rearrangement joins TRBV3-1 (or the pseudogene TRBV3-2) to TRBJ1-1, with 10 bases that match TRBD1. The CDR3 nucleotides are TGTGCCAGCAGCCAAGGGACAGGGGGTTACACTGAAGCTTTCTTT. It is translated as CASSQGTGGYTEAFF.